A single sample is the source of the 3 T cell receptor beta chains below, sequenced in a study of beta chain features in type 1 diabetes. The authors reverse transcribed all of the isolated RNA, so sequencing captured expressed TCRB transcripts. The assay was immunoSEQ multiplex PCR, and TCRdb's table has in-frame clones only and misses some. The profile shows 240,000 or so clones, 68% of them singletons. Sequenced material: naive CD4+ T cells from blood. These receptors originate from a man aged 25-40 years in good health.

The rearrangement links TRBV4-1 to TRBJ2-1, with D unclear. V was clipped by 3 bases and J by 4 bases, with 7 bases between them. From germline, CDR1 is MGHRA and CDR2 YSYEKL. The CDR3 is made up of 13 amino acids. The CDR3 bases are TGCGCCAGCAGCCATCCAAATTACAATGAGCAGTTCTTC. The encoded protein is CASSHPNYNEQFF.

This clone was picked up a small number of times. The chain carries TRBV30 and TRBJ2-7, with D unresolved. Per the germline V gene, CDR1 is GTSNPN and CDR2 is SVGIG (reference sequence). CDR3 size: 12 residues. V lost 4 bases, J lost 6 bases, and 13 bases lay in between. CDR3 loop: CAWKVGLGEQYF. The CDR3 DNA reads TGTGCCTGGAAGGTTGGGCTCGGCGAGCAGTACTTC. Filled out from reference TRBV30 and TRBJ2-7, the complete variable domain reads SQTIHQWPATLVQPVGSPLSLECTVEGTSNPNLYWYRQAAGRGLQLLFYSVGIGQISSEVPQNLSASRPQDRQFILSSKKLLLSDSGFYLCAWKVGLGEQYFGPGTRLTVT.

This rearrangement joins TRBV7-8 to TRBJ2-3, with D perhaps TRBD1 (5 bases). The V gene lost 1 base and the J gene lost 4 bases, with 12 bases spanning the gap. The CDR3 covers 15 residues. The V gene's germline CDR1 is SGHVS and CDR2 FQNEAQ. In DNA, the CDR3 is TGTGCCAGCAGCTTAGGGGGCAGGGTTTCAGATACGCAGTATTTT. It translates to CASSLGGRVSDTQYF.